These 21 T cell receptor beta chains were sequenced from one sample in a study of a mutant IDH1 vaccine in newly diagnosed glioma. These receptors lack a known antigen. Documented time point: week 35, safety follow-up. A 20-mer mutant IDH1 peptide at 300 ug was injected subcutaneously with topical imiquimod. The repertoire was sequenced with immunoSEQ multiplex PCR; TCRdb's copy has only in-frame clones and lacks some. Here the sample spans about 27,000 clones, about 76% being singletons. The sample in question was PBMCs, obtained from a glioma patient whose treatment included an IDH1 peptide vaccine. Receptors were obtained from a man in his forties or fifties with glioma.

The rearrangement joins TRBV7-8 to TRBJ2-4, with 14 bases that match TRBD2. CDR3 length: 18 residues. After removal of 5 bases from V and 2 bases from J, the junction contained 8 bases not matched to a gene. Per the germline V gene, CDR1 is SGHVS and CDR2 is FQNEAQ. The CDR3 reads CASSPGLAGAWSKNIQYF. For the CDR3, the DNA is TGTGCCAGCAGCCCGGGACTAGCGGGAGCTTGGTCCAAAAACATTCAGTACTTC.

This chain uses TRBV7-9 with TRBJ1-1, with D maybe TRBD1 (5 bases). The CDR3 extends over 13 amino acids. The V end lost 5 bases, the J end lost 9 bases, and 16 bases lay between the germline ends. The germline V gene encodes CDR1 SEHNR and CDR2 FQNEAQ (reference sequence). The CDR3 loop reads CASSLDTGQKAFF. The CDR3 coding sequence is TGTGCCAGCAGCCTGGACACGGGGCAGAAAGCTTTCTTT.

This clone was seen a few times. The chain couples TRBV27 to TRBJ1-1; tentatively, D is TRBD1 (5 bases). The CDR3 extends over 17 amino acids. V dropped 3 bases and J dropped 1 base, with 18 bases sitting between them. The V gene's germline CDR1 is MNHEY and CDR2 SMNVEV (reference sequence). The chain's CDR3 is CASSFYNRGDGNTEAFF. In DNA form, the CDR3 reads TGTGCCAGCAGTTTCTACAATCGGGGCGATGGGAACACTGAAGCTTTCTTT.

The J gene is TRBJ2-1, the V gene TRBV21-1; the table's D gene call, TRBD2, was not cross checked with the DNA. TRBV21-1 counts as a pseudogene. The CDR3 runs 18 residues. CDR3 residues: CASSKVASDPPSYNEQFF. In nucleotides, the CDR3 is TGTGCCAGCAGCAAAGTGGCTAGCGACCCGCCCTCCTACAATGAGCAGTTCTTC.

The CDR3, as DNA: TGTGCCAGCAGCAGTGCAGGGGGATCCTACGAGCAGTACTTC. Translated: CASSSAGGSYEQYF. This chain uses TRBV7-9 with TRBJ2-7, with 7 positions matching TRBD1. The CDR3 has 14 amino acids. Germline V CDR1 and CDR2: SEHNR, FQNEAQ (reference sequence). V lost 5 bases and J lost 1; bases outside the gene matches: 5.

Only one count was recorded for this clone. This rearrangement joins TRBV15 to TRBJ2-5; TRBD2 agrees at 12 bases. The junction had 13 bases not matched to a gene; V was cut back by 3 bases and J by 5 bases. CDR3 length equals 18 residues. The germline V gene encodes CDR1 LNHNV and CDR2 YYDKDF (reference sequence). The CDR3, as DNA: TGTGCCACCAGCAGCGGACTAGCGGGGATGTTCTTGCGGGAGACCCAGTACTTC. Its protein product is CATSSGLAGMFLRETQYF.

V gene TRBV7-9 combines with J gene TRBJ1-4; no firm D call. CDR1 and CDR2 (germline): SEHNR, FQNEAQ (reference sequence). With 3 bases removed from V and 0 bases from J, the gap between germline ends came to 17 bases. This CDR3 has 18 residues. The CDR3 coding sequence is TGTGCCAGCAGCTTTATGGAGAGAGGAGTTGCAACTAATGAAAAACTGTTTTTT. Protein product: CASSFMERGVATNEKLFF.

Only a few counts were recorded for this clone. The chain couples TRBV19 to TRBJ1-1; D not certain. CDR3 length equals 11 residues. CDR1 is LNHDA and CDR2 is SQIVND in the germline V gene (reference sequence). Trimming pared 3 bases from V and 3 bases from J, leaving 2 bases between. CDR3 residues: CASSIDTEAFF. CDR3 bases: TGTGCCAGTAGTATTGACACTGAAGCTTTCTTT.

CDR3 sequence: CASSLGHTNTDTQYF. CDR3 DNA sequence: TGCGCCAGCAGCTTGGGACACACCAACACAGATACGCAGTATTTT. V and J are TRBV5-1 and TRBJ2-3; D ambiguous. The germline V gene has CDR1 SGHRS and CDR2 YFSETQ. CDR3 size: 15 residues. Trimming stripped 0 bases from V and 2 bases from J, with 10 bases between.

J is TRBJ2-7 and V is TRBV7-9; perhaps D is TRBD1 or TRBD2 (6 bases each). Trimming removed 5 bases at V and 4 bases at J, with 18 bases between. The CDR3 contains 15 residues. In germline, CDR1 is SEHNR, CDR2 FQNEAQ (reference sequence). CDR3 protein: CASSQPQGRRYEQYF. The CDR3 region has the DNA TGTGCCAGCAGCCAGCCGCAGGGGAGGCGGTACGAGCAGTACTTC.

The chain has TRBV19 and TRBJ2-3, with D unresolved. V was clipped by 7 bases and J by 0 bases, with 11 bases between them. CDR1 is LNHDA and CDR2 is SQIVND in the germline V gene (reference sequence). CDR3 size: 14 residues. The CDR3 reads CASIGLESTDTQYF. The CDR3 nucleotides read TGTGCCAGTATCGGGCTAGAGAGCACAGATACGCAGTATTTT.

In its sample, this clone was seen a few times. The chain carries TRBV11-2 and TRBJ2-1, with TRBD2 identical over 7 bases. This CDR3 comprises 16 residues. After removal of 6 bases from V and 4 bases from J, the junction contained 12 bases not matched to a gene. CDR1 SGHAT and CDR2 FQNNGV come from the germline V gene. The chain's CDR3 is CASSRLLSGRYNEQFF. The CDR3 DNA reads as TGTGCCAGCAGTCGATTATTATCCGGGAGGTACAATGAGCAGTTCTTC.

The rearrangement uses TRBV13 and TRBJ1-2, with a tentative D call TRBD1 (6 bases). Deletions cut 1 base from V and 4 bases from J, with 13 bases between. CDR3 size: 15 residues. The germline gives CDR1 PRHDT, CDR2 FYEKMQ (reference sequence). The DNA of the CDR3 is TGTGCCAGCAGCTTAGCGTCAGGGGAGTTCTATGGCTACACCTTC. This gives the protein CASSLASGEFYGYTF.

This clone was observed once. The rearrangement uses TRBV4-1 and TRBJ2-3; D is uncertain. Germline assignment: CDR1 MGHRA and CDR2 YSYEKL. V shed 4 bases and J shed 4 bases, with 15 bases lying between them. CDR3 length: 15 amino acids. The CDR3 loop reads CASSPESAPSDTQYF. In nucleotides, the CDR3 is TGCGCCAGCAGCCCAGAATCAGCCCCGTCAGATACGCAGTATTTT.

In this sample, this clone turned up a few times. The rearrangement joins TRBV9 to TRBJ2-2; D is unclear. Trimming cost V 0 bases and J 8 bases, with 5 bases left between them. The CDR3 has 12 residues. Looked up from germline, CDR1 is SGDLS and CDR2 is YYNGEE. CDR3 region: CASSVGTGELFF. The DNA for the CDR3 is TGTGCCAGCAGCGTAGGAACGGGGGAGCTGTTTTTT.

This sequence joins TRBV5-4 and TRBJ2-7, with D perhaps assigned TRBD1 or TRBD2 (5 bases each). V was shortened by 2 bases and J by 9 bases, with 9 bases between the two germline ends. The CDR3 is 11 amino acids. Germline CDR1 and CDR2: SGHNT and YYREEE (reference sequence). The CDR3 sequence is CASSFRDVQYF. Written as DNA, the CDR3 is TGTGCCAGCAGCTTCCGGGACGTGCAGTACTTC.

The chain is built from TRBV7-9 and TRBJ2-3; a weak D match, TRBD2 (6 bases). The CDR3 length is 17 residues. Trimming left V 1 base short and J 0 bases short, with 14 bases between. Germline values: CDR1 SEHNR, CDR2 FQNEAQ (reference sequence). The CDR3 DNA follows: TGTGCCAGCAGCTTAGTATGGGACTTAGATAGCACAGATACGCAGTATTTT. Its protein product is CASSLVWDLDSTDTQYF.

The V and J genes are TRBV5-4 and TRBJ2-7, with 7 nucleotides matching TRBD1. CDR3 length equals 13 residues. Germline assignment: CDR1 SGHNT and CDR2 YYREEE (reference sequence). Trimming at V came to 4 bases and at J to 3 bases, leaving 4 bases not matched to a gene. This chain's CDR3 is CASSKGDSYEQYF. The CDR3 nucleotides read TGTGCCAGCAGCAAAGGGGACAGCTACGAGCAGTACTTC.

The J gene is TRBJ1-1, the V gene TRBV7-9; D not certain. Trimming cost V 1 base and J 0 bases, with 9 bases left between them. The CDR3 totals 15 residues. Germline V lookup: CDR1 SEHNR, CDR2 FQNEAQ (reference sequence). CDR3 nucleotides: TGTGCCAGCAGCTTAGAAGTCACCCTGAACACTGAAGCTTTCTTT. This gives the protein CASSLEVTLNTEAFF.

CDR3 loop: CASGQKTGPSCTF. As DNA, the CDR3 is TGTGCCAGCGGACAAAAAACCGGACCTAGCTGTACCTTC. This sequence joins TRBV7-8 and TRBJ1-2, with a tentative D call TRBD1 (5 bases). The V gene's germline CDR1 is SGHVS and CDR2 FQNEAQ. This CDR3 is built from 13 residues. V was clipped by 8 bases and J by 14 bases, with 24 bases between them.

About this clone: The junction does not match germline at one end; this may be a read error. V usage is TRBV18 and J usage is TRBJ2-5; no clear D. The CDR3 is made up of 13 amino acids. The germline V gene encodes CDR1 KGHSH and CDR2 LQKENI. CDR3 in amino acids: CASSPQPMETQYF. CDR3 nucleotides: TGTGCCAGCTCCCCACAACCAATGGAGACCCAGTACTTC.